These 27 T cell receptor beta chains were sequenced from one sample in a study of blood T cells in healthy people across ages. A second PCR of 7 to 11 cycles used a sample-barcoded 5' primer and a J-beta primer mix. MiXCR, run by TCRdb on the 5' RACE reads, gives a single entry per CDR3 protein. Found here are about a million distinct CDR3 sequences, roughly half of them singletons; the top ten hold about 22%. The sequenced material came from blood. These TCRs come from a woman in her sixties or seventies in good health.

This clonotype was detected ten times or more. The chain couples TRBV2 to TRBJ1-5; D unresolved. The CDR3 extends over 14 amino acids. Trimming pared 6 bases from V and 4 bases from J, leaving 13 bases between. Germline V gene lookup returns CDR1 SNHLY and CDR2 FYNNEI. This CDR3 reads CASRLGQANQPQHF. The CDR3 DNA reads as TGTGCCAGCAGGCTGGGTCAGGCTAATCAGCCCCAGCATTTT.

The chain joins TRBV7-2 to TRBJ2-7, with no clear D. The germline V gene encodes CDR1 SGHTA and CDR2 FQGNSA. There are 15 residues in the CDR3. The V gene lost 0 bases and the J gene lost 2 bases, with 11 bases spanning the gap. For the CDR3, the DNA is TGTGCCAGCAGCTTAGCGTACGAGAGGACCTACGAGCAGTACTTC. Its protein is CASSLAYERTYEQYF.

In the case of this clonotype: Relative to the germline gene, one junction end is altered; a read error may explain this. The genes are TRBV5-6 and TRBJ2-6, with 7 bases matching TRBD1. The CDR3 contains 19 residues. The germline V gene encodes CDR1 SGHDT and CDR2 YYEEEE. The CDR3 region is CASSLGAGTVASGANVLTF. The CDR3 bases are TGTGCTAGCAGCTTGGGTGCCGGGACAGTCGCCTCTGGGGCCAACGTCCTGACTTTC.

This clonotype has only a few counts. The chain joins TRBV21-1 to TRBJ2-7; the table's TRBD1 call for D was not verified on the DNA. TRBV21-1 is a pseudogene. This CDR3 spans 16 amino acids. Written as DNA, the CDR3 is TGTGCCAGCAGCAAAATCGCGACAGGGGGAAACTACGAGCAGTACTTC. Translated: CASSKIATGGNYEQYF.

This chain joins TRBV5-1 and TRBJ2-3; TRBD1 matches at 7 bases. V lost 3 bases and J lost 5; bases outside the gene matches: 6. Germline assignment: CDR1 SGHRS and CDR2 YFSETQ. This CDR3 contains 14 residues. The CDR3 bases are TGCGCCAGCAGCTCGGGGACAGCTCAAGATACGCAGTATTTT. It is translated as CASSSGTAQDTQYF.

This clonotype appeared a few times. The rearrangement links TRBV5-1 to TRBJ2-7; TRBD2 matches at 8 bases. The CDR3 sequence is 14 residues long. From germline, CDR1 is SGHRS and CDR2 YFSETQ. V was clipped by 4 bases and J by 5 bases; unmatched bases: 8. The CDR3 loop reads CASSVGLDFDEQYF. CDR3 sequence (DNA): TGCGCCAGCAGCGTGGGACTAGACTTCGACGAGCAGTACTTC.

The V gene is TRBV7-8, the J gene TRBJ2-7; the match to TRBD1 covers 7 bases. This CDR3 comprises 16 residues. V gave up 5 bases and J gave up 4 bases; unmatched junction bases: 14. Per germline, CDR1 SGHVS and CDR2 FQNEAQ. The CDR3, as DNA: TGTGCCAGCAGCCCAGGGGTTGGGACAGATCCTTACGAGCAGTACTTC. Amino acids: CASSPGVGTDPYEQYF.

Here the CDR3 DNA reads TGTGCCATCAGTCCCGGGGACTACAATGAGCAGTTCTTC. Encoded protein: CAISPGDYNEQFF. The chain links TRBV10-3 to TRBJ2-1, with D possibly TRBD2 on 5 matching bases. V dropped 5 bases and J dropped 3 bases, with 8 bases sitting between them. Germline CDR1 and CDR2: ENHRY and SYGVKD. The CDR3 loop spans 13 amino acids.

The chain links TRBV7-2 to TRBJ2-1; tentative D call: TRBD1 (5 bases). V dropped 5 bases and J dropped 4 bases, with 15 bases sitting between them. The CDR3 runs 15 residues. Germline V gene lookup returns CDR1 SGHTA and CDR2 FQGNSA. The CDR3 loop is CASSLRGLIYNEQFF. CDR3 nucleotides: TGTGCCAGCAGCCTTAGGGGCCTCATTTACAATGAGCAGTTCTTC.

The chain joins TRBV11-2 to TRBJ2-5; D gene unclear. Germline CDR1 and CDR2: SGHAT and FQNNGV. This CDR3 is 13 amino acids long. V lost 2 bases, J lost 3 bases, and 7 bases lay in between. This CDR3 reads CASSLSAEETQYF. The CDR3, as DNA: TGTGCCAGCAGCTTAAGTGCGGAAGAGACCCAGTACTTC.

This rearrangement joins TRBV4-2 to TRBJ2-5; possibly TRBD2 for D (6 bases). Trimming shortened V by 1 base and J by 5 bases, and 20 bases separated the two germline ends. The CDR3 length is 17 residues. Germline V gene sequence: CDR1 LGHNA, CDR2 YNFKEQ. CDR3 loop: CASSQGSAGSEGETQYF. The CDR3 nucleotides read TGTGCCAGCAGCCAAGGATCAGCGGGCAGCGAAGGGGAGACCCAGTACTTC.

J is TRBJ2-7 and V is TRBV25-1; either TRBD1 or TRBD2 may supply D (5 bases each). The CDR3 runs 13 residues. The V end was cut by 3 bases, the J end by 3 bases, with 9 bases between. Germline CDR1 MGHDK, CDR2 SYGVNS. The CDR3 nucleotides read TGTGCCAGCAGTGACCAGGGACGCTACGAGCAGTACTTC. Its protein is CASSDQGRYEQYF.

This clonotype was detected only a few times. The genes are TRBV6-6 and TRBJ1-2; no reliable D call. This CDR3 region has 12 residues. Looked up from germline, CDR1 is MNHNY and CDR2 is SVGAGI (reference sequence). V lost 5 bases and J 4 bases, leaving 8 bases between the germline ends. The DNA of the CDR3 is TGTGCCAGCAGTACGGACGTCTATGGCTACACCTTC. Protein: CASSTDVYGYTF.

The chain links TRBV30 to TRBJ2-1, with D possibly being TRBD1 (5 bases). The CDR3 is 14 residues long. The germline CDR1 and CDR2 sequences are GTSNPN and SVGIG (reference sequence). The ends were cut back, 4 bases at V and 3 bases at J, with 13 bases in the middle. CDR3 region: CAWNGASLYNEQFF. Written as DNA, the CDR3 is TGTGCCTGGAATGGGGCCTCGCTCTACAATGAGCAGTTCTTC. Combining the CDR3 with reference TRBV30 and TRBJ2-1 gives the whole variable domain SQTIHQWPATLVQPVGSPLSLECTVEGTSNPNLYWYRQAAGRGLQLLFYSVGIGQISSEVPQNLSASRPQDRQFILSSKKLLLSDSGFYLCAWNGASLYNEQFFGPGTRLTVL.

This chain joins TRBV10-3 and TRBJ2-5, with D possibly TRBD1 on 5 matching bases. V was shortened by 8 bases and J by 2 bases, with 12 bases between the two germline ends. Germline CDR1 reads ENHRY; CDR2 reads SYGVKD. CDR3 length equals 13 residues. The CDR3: CAIRDRLQETQYF. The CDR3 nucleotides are TGTGCCATCCGCGACAGACTGCAAGAGACCCAGTACTTC.

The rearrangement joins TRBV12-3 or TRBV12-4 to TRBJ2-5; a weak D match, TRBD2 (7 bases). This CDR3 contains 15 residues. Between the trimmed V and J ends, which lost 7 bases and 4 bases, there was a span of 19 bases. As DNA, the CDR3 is TGTGCCAGCATGGGGGCGCGGGAGTTTGGAGAGACCCAGTACTTC. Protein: CASMGAREFGETQYF.

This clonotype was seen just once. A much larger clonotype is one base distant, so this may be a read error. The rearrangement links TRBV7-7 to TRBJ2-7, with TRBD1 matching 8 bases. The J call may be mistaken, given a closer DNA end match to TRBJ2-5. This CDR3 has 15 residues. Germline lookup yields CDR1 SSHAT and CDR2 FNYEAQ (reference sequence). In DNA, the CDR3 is TGTGCCAGCAGGAGGAAGGCAGGGGGCTTGGAGACCCAGTACTTC. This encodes CASRRKAGGLETQYF.

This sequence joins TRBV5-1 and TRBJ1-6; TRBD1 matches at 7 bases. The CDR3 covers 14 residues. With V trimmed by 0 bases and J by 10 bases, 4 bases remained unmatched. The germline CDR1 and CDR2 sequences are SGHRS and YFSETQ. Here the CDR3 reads CASSLGDSGSPLHF. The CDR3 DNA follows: TGCGCCAGCAGCTTGGGGGACAGCGGCTCACCCCTCCACTTT.

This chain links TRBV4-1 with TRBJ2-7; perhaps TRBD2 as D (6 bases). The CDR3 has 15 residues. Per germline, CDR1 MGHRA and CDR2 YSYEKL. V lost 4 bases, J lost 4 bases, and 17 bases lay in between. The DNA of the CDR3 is TGCGCCAGCAGCCCTCTTGGGGCGGAGGGATACGAGCAGTACTTC. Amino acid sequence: CASSPLGAEGYEQYF.

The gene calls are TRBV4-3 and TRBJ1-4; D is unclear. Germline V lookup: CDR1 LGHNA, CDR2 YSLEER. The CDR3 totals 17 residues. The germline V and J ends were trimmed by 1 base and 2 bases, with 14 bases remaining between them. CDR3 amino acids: CASSQVGRKQTNEKLFF. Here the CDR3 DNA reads TGCGCCAGCAGCCAAGTAGGACGGAAACAGACTAATGAAAAACTGTTTTTT.

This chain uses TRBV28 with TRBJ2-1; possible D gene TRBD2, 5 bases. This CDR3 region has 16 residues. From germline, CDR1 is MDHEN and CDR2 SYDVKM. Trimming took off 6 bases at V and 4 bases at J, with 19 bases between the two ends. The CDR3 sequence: CASSPAEGVRYNEQFF. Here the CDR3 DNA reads TGTGCCAGCAGCCCGGCCGAGGGCGTTAGGTACAATGAGCAGTTCTTC.

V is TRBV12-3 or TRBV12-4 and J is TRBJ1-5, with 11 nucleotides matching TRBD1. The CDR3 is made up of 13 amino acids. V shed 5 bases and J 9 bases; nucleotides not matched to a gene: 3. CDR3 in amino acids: CASSGQGAGPQHF. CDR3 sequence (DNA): TGTGCCAGCAGTGGACAGGGGGCCGGGCCCCAGCATTTT.

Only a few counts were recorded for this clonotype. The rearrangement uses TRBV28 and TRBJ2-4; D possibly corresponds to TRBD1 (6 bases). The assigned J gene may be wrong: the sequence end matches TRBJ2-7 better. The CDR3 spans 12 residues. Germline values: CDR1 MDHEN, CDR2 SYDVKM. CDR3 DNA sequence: TGTGCCAGCAGTTCCAACAGGGCCGAGCAGTACTTC. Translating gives CASSSNRAEQYF.

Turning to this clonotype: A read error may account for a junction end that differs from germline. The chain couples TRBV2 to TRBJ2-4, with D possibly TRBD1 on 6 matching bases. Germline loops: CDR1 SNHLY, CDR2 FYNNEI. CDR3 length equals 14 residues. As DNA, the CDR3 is TGTGCCAGCAGTAAGAGACAGGATATGCGCATTCGGTACTTC. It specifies CASSKRQDMRIRYF.

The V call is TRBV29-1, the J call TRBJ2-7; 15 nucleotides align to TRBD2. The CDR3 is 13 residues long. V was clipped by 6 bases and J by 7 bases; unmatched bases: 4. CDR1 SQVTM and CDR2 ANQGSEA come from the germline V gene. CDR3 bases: TGCAGCGTGGGGACTAGCGGGAGGCTTGAGCAGTACTTC. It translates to CSVGTSGRLEQYF.

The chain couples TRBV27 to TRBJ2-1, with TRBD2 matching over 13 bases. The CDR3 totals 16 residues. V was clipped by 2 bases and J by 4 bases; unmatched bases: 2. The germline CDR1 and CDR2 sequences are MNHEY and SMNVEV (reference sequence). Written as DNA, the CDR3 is TGTGCCAGCAGTTTACCGGGACTAGCGGGATACAATGAGCAGTTCTTC. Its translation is CASSLPGLAGYNEQFF.

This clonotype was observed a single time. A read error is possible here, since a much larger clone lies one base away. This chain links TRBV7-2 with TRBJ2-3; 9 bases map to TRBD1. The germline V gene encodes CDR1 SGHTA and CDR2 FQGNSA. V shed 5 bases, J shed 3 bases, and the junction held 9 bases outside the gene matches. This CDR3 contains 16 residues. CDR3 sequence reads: CASSTYGTGPTDTQYF. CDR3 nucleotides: TGTGCCAGCAGCACGTACGGGACAGGGCCTACAGATACGCAGTATTTT.